These T cell receptor beta chains were read from a single sample in a study of T cells in narcolepsy. Clones were sequenced by immunoSEQ multiplex PCR, and TCRdb holds only the in-frame ones, with some missing. The table includes around 24,000 clones, roughly 86% detected once. Sample: CD45RA- memory CD4+ T cells from PBMCs. All receptors derive from a human donor with narcolepsy. The CDR3 runs from the conserved cysteine through the conserved F or W. Fields, in order: J gene, clone size, D gene, V gene, CDR3 DNA, CDR3 protein. A D gene is named only where the DNA matches it firmly. The listing skips clone size in some rows; elsewhere it reads once, few, many or a size class.

>TRBJ1-3|NA|NA|TRBV5-6
TGTGCCAGCAGCTTGGTGGGGAGCTCTGGAAACACCATATATTTT
CASSLVGSSGNTIYF
>TRBJ2-7|NA|TRBD1|TRBV2
TGTGCCAGCAAAGGGACAGGGACGTCCGAGCAGTACTTC
CASKGTGTSEQYF
>TRBJ1-2|NA|NA|TRBV19
TGTGCCAGTAGTATAACTGATCCGCAGGGGCCGCGATATGGCTACACCTTC
CASSITDPQGPRYGYTF
>TRBJ2-5|NA|NA|TRBV28
TGTGCCAGCAGTTTAGGCGGTATCCAAGAGACCCAGTACTTC
CASSLGGIQETQYF
>TRBJ2-7|NA|NA|TRBV27
TGTGCCAGCAGCTCCCATGTGGGGGTAACCTACGAGCAGTACTTC
CASSSHVGVTYEQYF
>TRBJ1-5|few|TRBD1|TRBV7-2
TGTGCCAGCAGCTTAGCGCATATAGAGGGGGCTGGAAATCAGCCCCAGCATTTT
CASSLAHIEGAGNQPQHF
>TRBJ2-5|NA|NA|TRBV21-1
TGTGCCAGCCGAGGTAAGCTGGACAGCACACAAGAGACCCAGTACTTC
CASRGKLDSTQETQYF
>TRBJ2-7|NA|TRBD2|TRBV2
TGTGCCAGCAGTGAAGATGTAGCGGGAGTCTCCGAGCAGTACTTC
CASSEDVAGVSEQYF
>TRBJ2-1|once|TRBD2|TRBV29-1
TGCAGCGGAGGACTAGCGGGAGATGGAGAGCAGTTCTTC
CSGGLAGDGEQFF
>TRBJ2-7|NA|NA|TRBV14
TGTGCCAGCAGCCAGCCGGGGGGCAGCTACGAGCAGTACTTC
CASSQPGGSYEQYF
>TRBJ1-2|NA|TRBD1|TRBV7-3
TGTGCCAGCAGCCCTAATTCCGGGACAGGGAGCAACTATGGCTACACCTTC
CASSPNSGTGSNYGYTF
>TRBJ2-5|few|TRBD2|TRBV29-1
TGCAGCACGTGGGGAGGGAGTGGAGAGACCCAGTACTTC
CSTWGGSGETQYF
>TRBJ1-5|NA|TRBD1|TRBV15
TGTGCCACCAGCGCAACAGGGGGCAATCAGCCCCAGCATTTT
CATSATGGNQPQHF
>TRBJ1-3|NA|NA|TRBV11-2
TGTGCCAGCAGCTTCGGGGACTCTGGAAACACCATATATTTT
CASSFGDSGNTIYF
>TRBJ2-5|few|NA|TRBV2
TGTGCCAGCAGGGGTGAGACCCAGTACTTC
CASRGETQYF
>TRBJ2-5|NA|NA|TRBV20-1
TGCAGTGCCTCAATCGAGGGGGCCCAGTACTTC
CSASIEGAQYF
>TRBJ1-5|few|NA|TRBV5-5
TGTGCCAGCAGCACGGAGTTCCCTCGAGGCAATCAGCCCCAGCATTTT
CASSTEFPRGNQPQHF
>TRBJ1-2|NA|NA|TRBV7-2
TGTGCCAGCAGCTTCCAGAGGTTATTGGAGGGGGGGCGCGACACCTTC
CASSFQRLLEGGRDTF
>TRBJ2-7|NA|NA|TRBV2
TGTGCCAGCTCGGGGGGCGTCTACGAGCAGTACTTC
CASSGGVYEQYF
>TRBJ2-5|NA|NA|TRBV4-1
TGCGCCAGCAGCCAAGATCAAGGGACTTCTCAAGAGACCCAGTACTTC
CASSQDQGTSQETQYF
>TRBJ2-5|NA|NA|TRBV19
TGTGCCACGCTCGGCCTGAGGGAGACCCAGTACTTC
CATLGLRETQYF
>TRBJ2-7|NA|TRBD1|TRBV18
TGTGCCAGCTCACCACTCCTCGGGGACAGGCCCTACGAGCAGTACTTC
CASSPLLGDRPYEQYF
>TRBJ2-3|NA|TRBD2|TRBV7-2
TGTGCCAGCAGCTTATCGGCTAGCGGTAACACAGATACGCAGTATTTT
CASSLSASGNTDTQYF
>TRBJ1-5|NA|NA|TRBV27
TGTGCCAGCGCCTCCCCCCGGGGACTTGGCGGGGTCCCCATCCAGCCCCAGCATTTT
CASASPRGLGGVPIQPQHF
>TRBJ2-3|once|TRBD2|TRBV18
TGTGCCAGCTCCCTAGCGGGAGCAGGTTCAGATACGCAGTATTTT
CASSLAGAGSDTQYF
>TRBJ2-7|NA|NA|TRBV10-1
TGCGCCAGCAGTGACGGGGGACAAGCCCTCTACGAGCAGTACTTC
CASSDGGQALYEQYF
>TRBJ1-5|NA|NA|TRBV28
TGTGCCAGCAGAAGGTATAGCAATCAGCCCCAGCATTTT
CASRRYSNQPQHF
>TRBJ2-7|NA|TRBD2|TRBV7-9
TGTGCCAGCAGCTCCGGGACTAGCGGGAGGTCTGGCTACGAGCAGTACTTC
CASSSGTSGRSGYEQYF
>TRBJ2-1|NA|TRBD1|TRBV10-1
TGCGCCAGCAGTGCCAGGGGGCATAATGAGCAGTTCTTC
CASSARGHNEQFF
>TRBJ2-5|NA|TRBD2|TRBV5-6
TGTGCCAGCAGCCCAGGACTAGCGTTGGAGACCCAGTACTTC
CASSPGLALETQYF
>TRBJ2-1|NA|NA|TRBV6-5
TGTGCCAGCAGTCCGGGTTTCCCGGGGGATGAGCAGTTCTTC
CASSPGFPGDEQFF
>TRBJ2-7|NA|NA|TRBV28
TGTGCCAGCTATGGGGGTAGGTACGAGCAGTACTTC
CASYGGRYEQYF
>TRBJ2-7|NA|NA|TRBV6-5
TGTGCCAGCAGTCGTCGGCAGGCCTACGAGCAGTACTTC
CASSRRQAYEQYF
>TRBJ2-2|few|TRBD2|TRBV11-3
TGTGCCAGCAGCCCTACTAGCGGGAGGCAGTACACCGGGGAGCTGTTTTTT
CASSPTSGRQYTGELFF
>TRBJ1-1|NA|NA|TRBV7-8
TGTGCCAGCAGCTCCCAGACAGGGAACACTGAAGCTTTCTTT
CASSSQTGNTEAFF
>TRBJ2-5|NA|TRBD2|TRBV4-2
TGTGCCAGCAGCCAAGGGACTAGCCAAGAGACCCAGTACTTC
CASSQGTSQETQYF
>TRBJ1-6|NA|TRBD1|TRBV5-1
TGCGCCAGCAGCAGGGACAGTAAAAATTCACCCCTCCACTTT
CASSRDSKNSPLHF
>TRBJ2-3|once|NA|TRBV28
TGTGCCAGCAGTTTGGGCGGGAGCACAGATACGCAGTATTTT
CASSLGGSTDTQYF
>TRBJ2-4|NA|TRBD2|TRBV11-2
TGTGCCAGCAGCATCCTAGCGGGGGGGTTTAGCAAAAACATTCAGTACTTC
CASSILAGGFSKNIQYF
>TRBJ2-1|NA|NA|TRBV5-5
TGTGCCAGCAGCCGCCAGTCGGCGGAGTACAATGAGCAGTTCTTC
CASSRQSAEYNEQFF
>TRBJ1-1|NA|NA|TRBV7-2
TGTGCCAGCAGCTTAAAAGGGGCAGCTGAAGCTTTCTTT
CASSLKGAAEAFF
>TRBJ1-1|NA|NA|TRBV14
TGTGCCAGCAGCCAAGATTCCGCCGGGCTTCCAATGAACACTGAAGCTTTCTTT
CASSQDSAGLPMNTEAFF
>TRBJ1-4|NA|NA|TRBV2
TGTGCCAGCAGTGAAGCGGGAGGCCACAACGAAAAACTGTTTTTT
CASSEAGGHNEKLFF
>TRBJ2-1|NA|TRBD1|TRBV29-1
TGCAGCGTTGCGCGGGACAGGGGGTTGGATGAGCAGTTCTTC
CSVARDRGLDEQFF
>TRBJ1-3|NA|NA|TRBV10-3
TGTGCCATCAGTGAGTCGTCCCGCTCTGGAAACACCATATATTTT
CAISESSRSGNTIYF
>TRBJ2-1|NA|NA|TRBV29-1
TGCAGCGTTGAGCGGTTTGGTGAGCAGTTCTTC
CSVERFGEQFF
>TRBJ1-1|once|NA|TRBV15
TGTGCCACCAGCAGAGGAGCGGGGGCTCGGAAGACTGAAGCTTTCTTT
CATSRGAGARKTEAFF
>TRBJ2-1|NA|TRBD2|TRBV5-7
TGTGCCAGCAGCTTGAGGTTGACTAGCGGGAGACGGGGACATGAGCAGTTCTTC
CASSLRLTSGRRGHEQFF
>TRBJ1-1|NA|NA|TRBV28
TGTGCCAGCACCATTAATGGGGGAACAGCTTTCTTT
CASTINGGTAFF
>TRBJ2-1|NA|NA|TRBV9
TGTGCCAGCAGCGCCAGGACAGACTCCTACAATGAGCAGTTCTTC
CASSARTDSYNEQFF
>TRBJ2-1|NA|NA|TRBV7-8
TGTGCCAGCAGCCCGCCCATAAGAGATGAGCAGTTCTTC
CASSPPIRDEQFF
>TRBJ1-6|NA|TRBD1|TRBV5-4
TGTGCCAGCGGACAGGGAATGGGCTATAATTCACCCCTCCACTTT
CASGQGMGYNSPLHF
>TRBJ2-3|NA|NA|TRBV28
TGTGCCAGCAGTTTGCCAATCACAGATACGCAGTATTTT
CASSLPITDTQYF
>TRBJ2-2|few|NA|TRBV27
TGTGCCAGCAGTTTGTCAGGGTTGGGCGGGGAGCTGTTTTTT
CASSLSGLGGELFF